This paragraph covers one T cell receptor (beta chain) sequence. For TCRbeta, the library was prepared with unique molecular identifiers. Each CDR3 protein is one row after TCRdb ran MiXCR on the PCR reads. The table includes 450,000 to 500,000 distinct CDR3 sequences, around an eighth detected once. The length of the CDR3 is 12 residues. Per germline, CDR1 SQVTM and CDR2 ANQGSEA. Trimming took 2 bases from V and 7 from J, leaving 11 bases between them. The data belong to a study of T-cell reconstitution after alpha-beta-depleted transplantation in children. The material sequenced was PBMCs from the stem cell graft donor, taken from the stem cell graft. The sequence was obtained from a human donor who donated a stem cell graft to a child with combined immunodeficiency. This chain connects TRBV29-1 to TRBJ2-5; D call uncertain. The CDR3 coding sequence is TGCAGCGTTGAATCCACTGCCGGGACCCAGTACTTC. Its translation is CSVESTAGTQYF.